This T cell receptor beta chain was obtained from a study of shared clonotypes between healthy human individuals. Sequencing was performed with immunoSEQ multiplex PCR; in TCRdb, only in-frame clones are kept and a portion is missing. The sample shows 2 million to 3 million clones, roughly 93% of them seen only once. The CDR3 contains 18 residues. CDR1 is SGHVS, CDR2 FQNEAQ, per germline. With 5 bases clipped from V and 4 bases from J, the junction kept 19 bases outside the gene matches. The TCR sequence derives from a man between 18 and 35 years old in good health. Some clones in this sample may be carry-over from other donors' samples. This chain uses TRBV7-8 with TRBJ2-7; TRBD2 aligns across 8 bases. The sequenced sample was naive CD4+ T cells from PBMCs. Specified subset: CD45RA+ positively selected. The CDR3 loop is CASSPRIVLAGSVYEQYF. The CDR3 region has the DNA TGTGCCAGCAGCCCCCGTATTGTTTTAGCGGGATCTGTGTACGAGCAGTACTTC.